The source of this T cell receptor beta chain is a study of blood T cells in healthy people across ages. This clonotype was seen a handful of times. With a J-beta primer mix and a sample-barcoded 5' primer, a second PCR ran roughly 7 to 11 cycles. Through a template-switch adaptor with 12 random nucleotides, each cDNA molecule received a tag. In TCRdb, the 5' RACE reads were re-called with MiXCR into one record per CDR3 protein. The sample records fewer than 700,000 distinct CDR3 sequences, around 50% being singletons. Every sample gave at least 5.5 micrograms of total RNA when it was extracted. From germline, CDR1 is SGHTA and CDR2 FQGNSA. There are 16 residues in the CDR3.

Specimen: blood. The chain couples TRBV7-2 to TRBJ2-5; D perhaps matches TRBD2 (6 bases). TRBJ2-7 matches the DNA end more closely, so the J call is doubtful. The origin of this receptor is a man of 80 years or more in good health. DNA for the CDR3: TGTGCCAGCAGCAGCAGAACTAGCTCCACAATCTACGAGCAGTACTTC. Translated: CASSSRTSSTIYEQYF.